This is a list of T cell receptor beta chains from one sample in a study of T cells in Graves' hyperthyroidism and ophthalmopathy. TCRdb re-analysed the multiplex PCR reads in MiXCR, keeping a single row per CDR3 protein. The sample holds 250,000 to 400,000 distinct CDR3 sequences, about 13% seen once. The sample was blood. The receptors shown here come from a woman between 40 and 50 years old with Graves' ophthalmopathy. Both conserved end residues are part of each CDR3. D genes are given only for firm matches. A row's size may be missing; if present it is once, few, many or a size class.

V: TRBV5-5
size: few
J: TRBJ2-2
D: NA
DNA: TGTGCCAGCAGCTTAGGCGCGCGAGGGGTCTCGAACACCGGGGAGCTGTTTTTT
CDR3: CASSLGARGVSNTGELFF

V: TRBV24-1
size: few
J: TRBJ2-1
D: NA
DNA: TGTGCCACCAGTGACCGCCGGGGCTCCTACAATGAGCAGTTCTTC
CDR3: CATSDRRGSYNEQFF

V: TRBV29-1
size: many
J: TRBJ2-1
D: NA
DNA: TGCAGCGTTTTGCTCCGCTCCTCCTACAATGAGCAGTTCTTC
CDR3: CSVLLRSSYNEQFF

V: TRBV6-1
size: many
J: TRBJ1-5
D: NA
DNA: TGTGCCAGCATTTCTAAGGGCAATAGCAATCAGCCCCAGCATTTT
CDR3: CASISKGNSNQPQHF

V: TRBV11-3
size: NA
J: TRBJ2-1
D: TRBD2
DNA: TGTGCCAGCAGCTTCGTACTTTTGACTAGCGGGGGGGCTGGAGAGCAGTTCTTC
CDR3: CASSFVLLTSGGAGEQFF

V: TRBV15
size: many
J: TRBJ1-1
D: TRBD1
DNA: TGTGCCACCAGCAGTACAGGGGAGGACACTGAAGCTTTCTTT
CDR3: CATSSTGEDTEAFF

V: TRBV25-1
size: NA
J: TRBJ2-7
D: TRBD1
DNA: TGTCCCAGCAGCAGCACAGGGGAAGGCGAGCAGTACTTC
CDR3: CPSSSTGEGEQYF

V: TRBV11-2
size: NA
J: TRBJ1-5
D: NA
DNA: TGTGCCAGCAGCCCCCTTGCGGGTGACGGGCAGCCCCAGCATTTT
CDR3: CASSPLAGDGQPQHF

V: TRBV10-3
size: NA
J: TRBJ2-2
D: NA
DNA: TGTGCCATCAGTGGGAATGGAGGGGGCTCCGGGGAGCTGTTTTTT
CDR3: CAISGNGGGSGELFF

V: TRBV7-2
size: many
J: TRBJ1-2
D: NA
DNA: TGTGCCAGCAGCTTCGCTAAAGCTAACTATGGCTACACCTTC
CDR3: CASSFAKANYGYTF

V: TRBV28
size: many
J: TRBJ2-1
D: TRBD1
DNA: TGTGCCAGCAGTTTAGGTGGACAGGAGGATGGTGAGCAGTTCTTC
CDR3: CASSLGGQEDGEQFF

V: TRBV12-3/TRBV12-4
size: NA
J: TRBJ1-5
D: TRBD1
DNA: TGTGCCAGCAGTATCAGGGGGAAGCCCCAGCATTTT
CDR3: CASSIRGKPQHF

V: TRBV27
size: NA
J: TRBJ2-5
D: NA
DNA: TGTGCCAGCAGTTCCGAGTTGGGGGAGACCCAGTACTTC
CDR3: CASSSELGETQYF

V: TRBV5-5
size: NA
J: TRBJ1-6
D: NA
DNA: TGTGCCAGCCGAAATGGACGAGAGATAAGAAAGAATTCACCCCTCCACTTT
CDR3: CASRNGREIRKNSPLHF

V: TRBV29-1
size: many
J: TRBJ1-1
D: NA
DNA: TGCAGCGTTGAATCCGAGGGGAGGAACACTGAAGCTTTCTTT
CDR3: CSVESEGRNTEAFF

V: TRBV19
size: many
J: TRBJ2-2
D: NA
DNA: TGTGCCAGTAGCCATTTCGCGAACACCGGGGAGCTGTTTTTT
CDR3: CASSHFANTGELFF

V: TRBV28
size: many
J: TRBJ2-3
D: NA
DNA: TGTGCCAGCAGTTTCGTAGCGGGCACAGATACGCAGTATTTT
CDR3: CASSFVAGTDTQYF

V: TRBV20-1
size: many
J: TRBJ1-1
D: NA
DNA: TGCAGTGCTAGAAGCGGGAGACAGAGGATGAACACTGAAGCTTTCTTT
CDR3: CSARSGRQRMNTEAFF

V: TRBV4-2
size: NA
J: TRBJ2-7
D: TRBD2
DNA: TGTGCCAGCAGCCAAACTAGCGGGAGTTACGAGCAGTACTTC
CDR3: CASSQTSGSYEQYF

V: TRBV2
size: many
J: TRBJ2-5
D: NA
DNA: TGTGCCAGCAGTTCGGGCGGACGAGGGGAGACCCAGTACTTC
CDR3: CASSSGGRGETQYF

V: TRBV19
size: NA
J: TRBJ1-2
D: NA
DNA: TGTGCCAGTAGCCACGGGCCCGTTCCAATCTATGGCTACACCTTC
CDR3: CASSHGPVPIYGYTF

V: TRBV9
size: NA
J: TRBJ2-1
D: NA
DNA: TGTGCCAGCAGCGTTGCAGGGGACTCCCTCGGGGAGCAGTTCTTC
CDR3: CASSVAGDSLGEQFF

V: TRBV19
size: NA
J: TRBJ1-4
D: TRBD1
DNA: TGTGCCAGTAGTAAACCAGGGGGCGAGGAAAAACTGTTTTTT
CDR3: CASSKPGGEEKLFF

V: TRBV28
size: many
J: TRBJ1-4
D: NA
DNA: TGTGCCAGCAGTTTGGAGCGTGGTGAAAAACTGTTTTTT
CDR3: CASSLERGEKLFF

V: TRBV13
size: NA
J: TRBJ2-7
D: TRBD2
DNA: TGTGCCAGCAGCTCGGGGGAGGGGAGCTACGAGCAGTACTTC
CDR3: CASSSGEGSYEQYF

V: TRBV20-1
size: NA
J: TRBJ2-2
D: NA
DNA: TGCAGTGCTAGAGATTCGGCAGGGGCCGGGGAGCTGTTTTTT
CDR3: CSARDSAGAGELFF